These 10 T cell receptor beta chains originate from one sample sequenced in a study of T-cell memory formation after mild COVID-19. A single record per CDR3 protein comes from TCRdb applying MiXCR to the 5' RACE reads. The sample carries about 430,000 distinct CDR3 sequences, approximately 25% recorded once. Sequenced sample: PBMCs or a T cell subset sorted from them (not recorded which). These receptors came from an adult woman who had mild COVID-19 (a few samples of this study predate the infection). Cell type and time point are not known.

This clonotype occurred many times. The genes are TRBV7-6 and TRBJ1-6; 8 bases map to TRBD1. V was pared by 3 bases and J by 9 bases, with 7 bases of the junction left unmatched. The CDR3 extends over 15 amino acids. Per the germline V gene, CDR1 is SGHVS and CDR2 is FNYEAQ. The DNA for the CDR3 is TGTGCCAGCAGCTTGACAGGGGATAGAAGTTCACCCCTCCACTTT. This gives the protein CASSLTGDRSSPLHF.

A few counts support this clonotype. This rearrangement joins TRBV6-2 or TRBV6-3 to TRBJ2-5; the D gene is possibly TRBD1 (5 bases). Per germline, CDR1 MNHEY and CDR2 SVGEGT. The ends were cut back, 2 bases at V and 3 bases at J, with 7 bases in the middle. The CDR3 extends over 13 amino acids. CDR3 protein: CASSYGAEETQYF. DNA for the CDR3: TGTGCCAGCAGTTACGGGGCTGAAGAGACCCAGTACTTC.

The chain employs TRBV15 and TRBJ1-1, with a weak D call TRBD1 (6 bases). The CDR3 spans 14 residues. Between the trimmed V and J ends, which lost 1 base and 6 bases, there was a span of 12 bases. CDR1 LNHNV and CDR2 YYDKDF come from the germline V gene (reference sequence). The DNA of the CDR3 is TGTGCCACCAGCAGAGTAGGGGGGGCGGCTGAAGCTTTCTTT. This gives the protein CATSRVGGAAEAFF.

This clonotype occurred once. The rearrangement links TRBV24-1 to TRBJ2-1, with D possibly TRBD2 on 5 matching bases. Germline V gives CDR1 KGHDR, CDR2 SFDVKD. V lost 4 bases to trimming and J lost 5 bases, with 11 bases between them. CDR3 length equals 14 residues. CDR3 loop: CATSDGELDNEQFF. Here the CDR3 DNA reads TGTGCCACCAGTGACGGGGAGTTGGACAATGAGCAGTTCTTC.

This clonotype has only a few counts. The chain links TRBV2 to TRBJ2-3, with D tentatively TRBD1 or TRBD2 (5 bases each). V was trimmed by 2 bases and J by 1 base, leaving 10 bases between them. CDR1 is SNHLY, CDR2 FYNNEI, per germline. This CDR3 is 15 amino acids long. This chain's CDR3 is CASSEWMGGTDTQYF. The CDR3 DNA is TGTGCCAGCAGTGAATGGATGGGGGGCACAGATACGCAGTATTTT.

This clonotype has more than one count but fewer than ten. This chain connects TRBV12-3 or TRBV12-4 to TRBJ2-3; 12 nucleotides match TRBD1. The CDR3 is 15 residues long. With V trimmed by 6 bases and J by 6 bases, 7 bases remained unmatched. For the CDR3, the DNA is TGTGCCAGCAGCAAGGGAGGGACAGGGGGCGATACGCAGTATTTT. Translation gives CASSKGGTGGDTQYF.

This clonotype was counted only a few times. This rearrangement joins TRBV29-1 to TRBJ1-1; 12 nucleotides line up with TRBD1. This CDR3 has 15 residues. With 4 bases clipped from V and 4 bases from J, the junction kept 7 bases outside the gene matches. Germline-derived CDR1 and CDR2 are SQVTM and ANQGSEA. CDR3 nucleotides: TGCAGCGTTGTAGGGACAGGGGGCCCGGGCACTGAAGCTTTCTTT. Protein sequence: CSVVGTGGPGTEAFF.

The chain recombines TRBV29-1 with TRBJ2-1, with 10 bases identical to TRBD1. Germline V gene lookup returns CDR1 SQVTM and CDR2 ANQGSEA. This CDR3 is 13 amino acids long. The ends lost 7 bases at V and 10 bases at J; junction bases unmatched: 10. The CDR3 DNA follows: TGCAGCGGGGCGACAGGGGGCGGGATGGAGCAGTTCTTC. Its protein is CSGATGGGMEQFF.

This clonotype has only a few counts. The rearrangement links TRBV9 to TRBJ2-1, with D maybe TRBD2 (6 bases). Germline V CDR1 and CDR2: SGDLS, YYNGEE. The CDR3 covers 15 residues. With 2 bases removed from V and 8 bases from J, the gap between germline ends came to 17 bases. As DNA, the CDR3 is TGTGCCAGCAGCGTCCGGCTAGCGCCAATTCATGAGCAGTTCTTC. It codes for CASSVRLAPIHEQFF.

This chain uses TRBV4-2 with TRBJ2-7; D possibly matches TRBD1 or TRBD2 (5 bases each). Germline lookup yields CDR1 LGHNA and CDR2 YNFKEQ. The V end was cut by 4 bases, the J end by 3 bases, with 10 bases between. The CDR3 contains 13 residues. For the CDR3, the DNA is TGTGCCAGCAGCCGAGGGGCAAACTACGAGCAGTACTTC. It translates to CASSRGANYEQYF.